This T cell receptor (beta chain) was observed in a study of blood T cell repertoires in COVID-19. The germline V gene has CDR1 MNHEY and CDR2 SMNVEV (reference sequence). V was trimmed by 3 bases and J by 5 bases, leaving 11 bases between them. The CDR3 has 15 amino acids. Generated by immunoSEQ multiplex PCR, the TCRdb table keeps only in-frame clones and is missing some. Among some 150,000 clones listed, roughly 87% were seen once. V is TRBV27 and J is TRBJ1-6, with D possibly matching TRBD1 (5 bases). This TCR came from a woman aged 45-60 years with acute or convalescent COVID-19. The sequenced sample was peripheral blood. For the CDR3, the DNA is TGTGCCAGCAGTTTCGAGACAGCACATAATTCACCCCTCCACTTT. This codes for CASSFETAHNSPLHF.